This entry is about one TCR beta chain. Its antigen is as yet unknown. Some clones are missing from TCRdb's copy, which holds only in-frame ones; the method was immunoSEQ multiplex PCR. Here the sample spans about 34,000 clones, less than 90% being singletons. These data are taken from a study of regulatory dendritic cells for organ transplantation. General observations from the study: Naive T cells showed high diversity, memory cells less, memory CD8+ least. Mature dendritic cells appeared to drive more memory CD8+ clonal expansion than regulatory ones.

CD4+ or CD8+ T cells were sorted as naive CD45RA+ or memory CD45RO+. Germline lookup yields CDR1 SGHTA and CDR2 FQGNSA. The CDR3 consists of 19 residues. J was trimmed by 0 bases and V by 5 bases; bases with no gene match: 15. The sample comprised naive CD4+ T cells from blood. The subset was: CD45RA+ naive T cells. This sequence originates from a human donor in good health. The V call is TRBV7-2, the J call TRBJ2-1; 8 bases fit TRBD2. The CDR3 reads CASSPRKKLAGTSYNEQFF. CDR3 nucleotides: TGTGCCAGCAGCCCGAGGAAAAAATTAGCGGGGACCTCCTACAATGAGCAGTTCTTC.